This TCR beta chain was identified in a study of PD-1 blockade in classical Hodgkin lymphoma. General observations from the study: CD8+ TCR diversity did not rise significantly by C4D1, unlike CD4+. The diversity seen at baseline in complete responders resembled that of newly diagnosed patients.

Trimming at V came to 4 bases and at J to 0 bases, leaving 1 base not matched to a gene. Germline V gene data show CDR1 as SGDLS and CDR2 as YYNGEE. The CDR3 is 15 amino acids. Brentuximab vedotin exposure varied among the patients, all of whom had relapsed after autologous stem cell transplantation. Researchers pulled CD8+ T cells out of thawed PBMCs using magnetic negative selection. Patients showed best responses of complete response, partial response or progressive disease. The protocol was immunoSEQ multiplex PCR, while the TCRdb copy is restricted to in-frame clones and leaves out a portion. In the table there are about 27,000 clones, just over 85% of which are singletons. A word on this clone: As yet, its antigen is unknown.

This receptor was obtained from a human donor with classical Hodgkin lymphoma. The chain carries TRBV9 and TRBJ2-1; TRBD2 matches at 10 bases. The source material was CD8+ T cells from blood, sampled at baseline. The CDR3 nucleotides read TGTGCCAGCAGCACTAGCGGGAACTCCTACAATGAGCAGTTCTTC. Amino acids: CASSTSGNSYNEQFF.